Reported below is one T cell receptor beta chain. Its antigen remains unidentified. Base quality data are lacking; no much larger clone is found one base away. Libraries were made using 5' RACE. The run used a NextSeq 500. In the TCR library protocol, unique molecular identifiers were attached to individual cDNA molecules to correct for PCR bias and sequencing error. Both TCR alpha and beta chains were sequenced, and tight co-correlation was observed between alpha and beta sequence abundances in each sample. The study's processing was this. Decombinator V4 was used to perform V gene, J gene and CDR3 annotation of TCR sequences. Expanded TCRs were defined as changing significantly between any two time points under a Poisson model with p below 0.0001. TCR abundances were normalised to the total number of TCRs sequenced per sample and were expressed as counts per million. MAIT TCRs were defined by TRAV1-2 paired with TRAJ12, TRAJ20 or TRAJ33, and iNKT TCRs by TRAV10 paired with TRAJ18. VDJdb, accessed 1 November 2021, was searched for CMV, EBV and SARS-CoV-2 annotated TCRs, with TCRs annotated for multiple antigens excluded. The public reads were run again by TCRdb, first through fastp at Q25 and then through MiXCR, and only productive beta chains were kept. A single entry per CDR3 protein holds the most common genes and DNA from its merged rows. TCRdb assigned the V and J calls; the authors' analysis was not used. The sample table shows over 85,000 distinct CDR3 sequences, and 10% to 15% are seen once. About 4% of the sample goes to the ten largest clones.

The CDR3, from cysteine to phenylalanine, totals 16 residues. Only CDR3 DNA remains: 48 bases, in frame from the first base. CDR1 SNHLY and CDR2 FYNNEI were looked up in the germline V gene. Trimming removed 2 bases from V and 4 bases from J; the gene matches leave 9 bases unexplained. This sample is part of a study of early T cells in non-severe SARS-CoV-2 infection (TCRdb year 2021). About the investigation overall: TCR sequencing used bulk RNA from unsorted whole blood, so alpha and beta chains could not be paired. The study at large found these results: VDJdb matching was skewed toward anti-spike CD8 responses and likely underestimated virus-specific expansions, missing private and CD4 specificities.

This was a case-control study nested in a cohort of healthcare workers in London, UK, who had nasopharyngeal swab PCR tests and blood samples taken every week. Healthcare workers were recruited during the week of the UK lockdown, between 23 and 31 March 2020, and followed weekly for up to about 15 weeks. Sequences were derived from whole blood, sampled at baseline. The sequence joins TRBV2 to TRBJ1-2; 8 bases in the middle match TRBD1. This sequence originates from an adult who was a healthcare worker with PCR-confirmed SARS-CoV-2 infection or an uninfected control (not recorded which). CDR3 protein: CASSERGTGRFYGYTF. The bases are TGTGCCAGCAGTGAAAGGGGGACAGGACGTTTCTATGGCTACACCTTC.